This entry concerns a single T cell receptor (beta chain). Its antigen is still unknown. The CDR3 length is 15 residues. Germline CDR1 and CDR2: SGHNT and YYREEE (reference sequence). V was shortened by 2 bases and J by 7 bases, with 19 bases between the two germline ends. Clones were sequenced by immunoSEQ multiplex PCR, and TCRdb holds only the in-frame ones, with some missing. There are 95,000 to 100,000 clones in the sample; 86% occur only once, and over 1.3% lies in the top ten. This specimen belongs to a study of graft-versus-host responses after intestinal transplantation. Study-level results: Among recipient marrow samples, GvH clones were found; some appeared first in ileum or blood.

The V call is TRBV5-4, the J call TRBJ2-7; no firm D call. This specimen was PBMCs, taken 255 days after intestinal transplant. This TCR came from a human patient who received an intestinal transplant, so some T cells may come from the graft donor. The CDR3 is CASSFIELCTNEQYF. The CDR3 region has the DNA TGTGCCAGCAGCTTTATTGAGTTATGTACAAATGAGCAGTACTTC.